This note documents a single T cell receptor beta chain sequence. V dropped 3 bases and J dropped 0; count of bases not matched to a gene: 4. In germline, CDR1 is SNHLY, CDR2 FYNNEI. The CDR3 spans 17 residues. This sample was included in a study of blood T cell repertoires in COVID-19. Study-level background: The United States, Italy and Spain supplied acute and convalescent COVID-19 samples. Nucleic acid was either cDNA or gDNA, and it came from T cells, B-cell-depleted T cells, or PBMCs.

Per the original data handling: For nucleated cells, counts were estimated from reference gene primer amplification. Sequencing used immunoSEQ multiplex PCR; TCRdb keeps in-frame clones, though not all of them. V, J and clone size were drawn from that table, and D and trimming were deduced from the DNA. The sample has tens of thousands of clones, about 74% seen once. The clonotype comes from a human donor in a cohort sampled during active COVID-19. Sequencing input: peripheral blood. The chain recombines TRBV2 with TRBJ2-2; 10 nucleotides line up with TRBD1. The CDR3 protein is CASSEIGTGANTGELFF. As DNA, the CDR3 is TGTGCCAGCAGTGAGATAGGGACAGGGGCGAACACCGGGGAGCTGTTTTTT. The complete variable domain, with remaining parts taken from reference TRBV2 and TRBJ2-2, reads EPEVTQTPSHQVTQMGQEVILRCVPISNHLYFYWYRQILGQKVEFLVSFYNNEISEKSEIFDDQFSVERPDGSNFTLKIRSTKLEDSAMYFCASSEIGTGANTGELFFGEGSRLTVL.